This T cell receptor beta chain was profiled in a study of T and B cells in COVID-19 patients. The germline gives CDR1 LNHDA, CDR2 SQIVND (reference sequence). With 5 bases clipped from V and 4 bases from J, the junction kept 4 bases outside the gene matches. The CDR3 spans 16 residues. TRB was amplified from around 230-520 ng of blood genomic DNA. TRB rearrangements were amplified by multiplex PCR with BIOMED2 TRB-A/B primers. TCRdb independently ran MiXCR on the multiplex PCR reads; one entry per CDR3 protein. This table holds under 7,500 distinct CDR3 sequences, approximately 26% found once. V and J are TRBV19 and TRBJ2-2; TRBD2 agrees at 13 bases. The TCR sequence derives from a human donor with active COVID-19. Sequencing input: blood. CDR3 in DNA: TGTGCCAGTAGTCTCGGACTAGCGGGAGTCACCGGGGAGCTGTTTTTT. This encodes CASSLGLAGVTGELFF.